Presented here are 20 T cell receptor beta chains from one specimen sequenced in a study of blood T cell repertoires in COVID-19. Profiling relied on immunoSEQ multiplex PCR, and the TCRdb table lists in-frame clones only, not all of them. The data contain some 190,000 clones, around 80% of them singletons. The specimen was PBMCs or T cells enriched from blood (not recorded which). The source is a woman in her fifties or sixties with acute COVID-19.

This sequence joins TRBV9 and TRBJ1-3, with 7 bases matching TRBD1. The V gene's germline CDR1 is SGDLS and CDR2 YYNGEE. This CDR3 has 16 amino acids. The junction had 5 bases not matched to a gene; V was cut back by 0 bases and J by 2 bases. The CDR3: CASSVAGGGAGNTIYF. CDR3 in DNA: TGTGCCAGCAGCGTAGCTGGAGGGGGCGCTGGAAACACCATATATTTT.

The V call is TRBV19, the J call TRBJ2-7; possible D gene TRBD2, 6 bases. In germline, CDR1 is LNHDA, CDR2 SQIVND (reference sequence). The CDR3 length is 16 residues. Between the trimmed V and J ends, which lost 5 bases and 4 bases, there was a span of 21 bases. Here the CDR3 DNA reads TGTGCCAGTAGTCGAATGGGGGGAGTGGTTGTTTACGAGCAGTACGTC. The encoded protein is CASSRMGGVVVYEQYV.

The rearrangement uses TRBV29-1 and TRBJ2-5, with D possibly TRBD2 on 5 matching bases. The CDR3 contains 14 residues. Trimming pared 8 bases from V and 5 bases from J, leaving 21 bases between. Germline CDR1 reads SQVTM; CDR2 reads ANQGSEA. CDR3 nucleotides: TGCAGCATTACGAGGGCCGGTTTGGGGGAGACCCAGTACTTC. Its protein is CSITRAGLGETQYF. The full variable domain, in which reference TRBV29-1 and TRBJ2-5 provide the parts outside the CDR3, is SAVISQKPSRDICQRGTSLTIQCQVDSQVTMMFWYRQQPGQSLTLIATANQGSEATYESGFVIDKFPISRPNLTFSTLTVSNMSPEDSSIYLCSITRAGLGETQYFGPGTRLLVL.

The rearrangement uses TRBV28 and TRBJ1-5; 8 nucleotides match TRBD1. From germline, CDR1 is MDHEN and CDR2 SYDVKM. The length of the CDR3 is 15 residues. V shed 8 bases, J shed 3 bases, and the junction held 9 bases outside the gene matches. The CDR3, as DNA: TGTGCCAGCCGCGGACAGGGCGCGTCCAATCAGCCCCAGCATTTT. Residues: CASRGQGASNQPQHF. Full variable domain (remainder filled in from reference TRBV28 and TRBJ1-5): DVKVTQSSRYLVKRTGEKVFLECVQDMDHENMFWYRQDPGLGLRLIYFSYDVKMKEKGDIPEGYSVSREKKERFSLILESASTNQTSMYLCASRGQGASNQPQHFGDGTRLSIL.

This chain uses TRBV4-2 with TRBJ2-5; 7 nucleotides match TRBD2. V shed 4 bases, J shed 3 bases, and the junction held 5 bases outside the gene matches. Germline V gene lookup returns CDR1 LGHNA and CDR2 YNFKEQ. The CDR3 is made up of 14 amino acids. The CDR3 region is CASSPLGGEETQYF. The CDR3 nucleotides read TGTGCCAGCAGCCCCCTGGGGGGGGAAGAGACCCAGTACTTC.

The chain joins TRBV7-7 to TRBJ2-7, with 12 bases that match TRBD1. CDR3 size: 16 residues. Per the germline V gene, CDR1 is SSHAT and CDR2 is FNYEAQ (reference sequence). CDR3 nucleotides: TGTGCTAGCAGTTATCTTCCGGGACAGGGGGCGAGGGAGCAGTACGTC. This encodes CASSYLPGQGAREQYV.

CDR3 sequence: CASTLGTGELFF. CDR3 sequence (DNA): TGTGCCAGCACCCTAGGTACCGGGGAGCTGTTTTTT. This chain links TRBV6-5 with TRBJ2-2, with D uncertain. The CDR3 totals 12 residues. V gave up 7 bases and J gave up 5 bases, with 8 bases separating them. The V gene's germline CDR1 is MNHEY and CDR2 SVGAGI.

This chain uses TRBV2 with TRBJ1-4; D not resolved. Germline V gene lookup returns CDR1 SNHLY and CDR2 FYNNEI. The CDR3 runs to 15 residues. V was cut by 6 bases and J by 7 bases, with 18 bases left in between. In DNA, the CDR3 is TGTGCCAGCAGGGGTTGGGCGGGTGATAGTGAAAAACTGTTTTTT. Translated, it gives CASRGWAGDSEKLFF.

J is TRBJ1-2 and V is TRBV9; TRBD1 matches at 9 bases. Germline trimming cut 1 base from V and 7 bases from J; bases unmatched to any gene: 8. The CDR3 contains 15 residues. The germline gives CDR1 SGDLS, CDR2 YYNGEE. CDR3 DNA sequence: TGTGCCAGCAGCGTAACACCGGGACAGGGAGCTGGCTACACCTTC. It codes for CASSVTPGQGAGYTF.

V is TRBV11-2 and J is TRBJ2-1; TRBD1 agrees at 8 bases. The CDR3 runs 13 residues. Germline V CDR1 and CDR2: SGHAT, FQNNGV. CDR3 loop: CASPGQGAYEQFF. The CDR3 DNA sequence: TGTGCTAGCCCCGGCCAGGGGGCCTATGAGCAGTTCTTC. Together with reference TRBV11-2 and TRBJ2-1, the CDR3 gives the full variable domain: EAGVAQSPRYKIIEKRQSVAFWCNPISGHATLYWYQQILGQGPKLLIQFQNNGVVDDSQLPKDRFSAERLKGVDSTLKIQPAKLEDSAVYLCASPGQGAYEQFFGPGTRLTVL.

This clone showed up many times. The V call is TRBV7-8, the J call TRBJ1-2; 7 positions agree with TRBD1. The germline CDR1 and CDR2 sequences are SGHVS and FQNEAQ. J lost 8 bases, V lost 1 base, and 7 bases had no gene match. The CDR3 has 14 residues. DNA for the CDR3: TGTGCCAGCAGCTTAGTCAGGGGGGTCGACGGCTACACCTTC. This encodes CASSLVRGVDGYTF.

The chain uses TRBV5-6 and TRBJ1-5; tentatively, D is TRBD1 (6 bases). Germline V gives CDR1 SGHDT, CDR2 YYEEEE. V lost 3 bases and J 5 bases, leaving 12 bases between the germline ends. The length of the CDR3 is 14 residues. CDR3 in DNA: TGTGCCAGCAGCTCACAGGGAAGGGATCAGCCCCAGCATTTT. Translation gives CASSSQGRDQPQHF.

This clone is a singleton in its sample. V is TRBV6-5 and J is TRBJ1-4; unclear D gene. There are 10 residues in the CDR3. Trimming cost V 6 bases and J 7 bases, with 3 bases left between them. The germline V gene encodes CDR1 MNHEY and CDR2 SVGAGI. CDR3 protein: CASRAEKLFF. The CDR3 coding sequence is TGTGCCAGCAGGGCTGAAAAACTGTTTTTT.

This chain uses TRBV28 with TRBJ2-7; 8 nucleotides line up with TRBD2. With V trimmed by 5 bases and J by 3 bases, 9 bases remained unmatched. The germline gives CDR1 MDHEN, CDR2 SYDVKM. The CDR3 covers 15 residues. CDR3 amino acids: CASSPGTSGLYEQYV. CDR3 bases: TGTGCCAGCAGTCCCGGGACTAGTGGTCTCTACGAGCAGTACGTC.

The CDR3 sequence is CASSGGQRPDYGYTF. CDR3 nucleotides: TGTGCCAGCAGTGGGGGACAACGCCCCGACTATGGCTACACCTTC. The chain has TRBV2 and TRBJ1-2; a weak D match, TRBD1 (6 bases). V shed 4 bases and J shed 3 bases, with 15 bases lying between them. The germline V gene encodes CDR1 SNHLY and CDR2 FYNNEI. The CDR3 has 15 amino acids.

The chain combines TRBV3-1 (or the pseudogene TRBV3-2) with TRBJ1-5; 8 bases match TRBD1. From germline, CDR1 is LGHDT and CDR2 YNNKEL (reference sequence). Unmatched junction bases numbered 4, after V lost 8 bases and J lost 7 bases. The CDR3 length is 12 residues. The CDR3 loop reads CASGTGLQPQHF. The CDR3, as DNA: TGTGCCAGCGGGACAGGATTACAGCCCCAGCATTTT.

The chain employs TRBV4-2 and TRBJ2-2, with 8 bases fitting TRBD2. V was pared by 0 bases and J by 0 bases, with 9 bases of the junction left unmatched. This CDR3 is built from 19 residues. Germline V lookup: CDR1 LGHNA, CDR2 YNFKEQ. This chain's CDR3 is CASSQDRPAGATNTGELFF. The CDR3 DNA is TGTGCCAGCAGCCAAGATCGGCCAGCGGGGGCCACGAACACCGGGGAGCTGTTTTTT.

The chain is built from TRBV28 and TRBJ2-5; TRBD1 is a possible D gene (6 bases). The CDR3 extends over 13 amino acids. Germline V lookup: CDR1 MDHEN, CDR2 SYDVKM. Trimming shortened V by 8 bases and J by 5 bases, and 15 bases separated the two germline ends. CDR3 sequence reads: CASVRYRGETQYF. DNA of the CDR3: TGTGCCAGCGTACGGTATAGGGGGGAGACCCAGTACTTC.

This chain joins TRBV3-1 (or the pseudogene TRBV3-2) and TRBJ2-1, with 12 positions matching TRBD1. The CDR3 is made up of 14 amino acids. With 5 bases clipped from V and 9 bases from J, the junction kept 5 bases outside the gene matches. The germline V gene encodes CDR1 LGHDT and CDR2 YNNKEL (reference sequence). For the CDR3, the DNA is TGTGCCAGCAGCAGGGACAGGGGGCTGGGTGAGCAGTTCTTC. This gives the protein CASSRDRGLGEQFF.

CDR3 in DNA: TGTGCCAGTAGTATGGGGGCCAGCCGCATTCAGTACTTC. Amino acid sequence: CASSMGASRIQYF. This chain links TRBV19 with TRBJ2-4; D is perhaps TRBD1 (6 bases). The CDR3 extends over 13 amino acids. Germline V CDR1 and CDR2: LNHDA, SQIVND (reference sequence). Trimming stripped 3 bases from V and 9 bases from J, with 12 bases between.